Listed here are 12 T cell receptor beta chains from one sample, sequenced in a study of OX40 agonist ivuxolimab in advanced cancers. Repertoires were generated with immunoSEQ multiplex PCR, while TCRdb's copy carries only in-frame clones and drops some. The profile shows roughly 60,000 clones, about 90% of them singletons. Sample: CD4+ or CD8+ T cells sorted from blood, taken in a trial of the OX40 agonist ivuxolimab. All receptors come from an adult with an advanced solid tumor such as melanoma, head and neck, liver or kidney cancer.

A single count supports this clone. The chain links TRBV7-9 to TRBJ2-7, with 7 bases matching TRBD2. The CDR3 has 12 residues. Germline loops: CDR1 SEHNR, CDR2 FQNEAQ (reference sequence). V was pared by 8 bases and J by 0 bases, with 1 base of the junction left unmatched. The DNA for the CDR3 is TGTGCCAGCGGGGACTACTCCTACGAGCAGTACTTC. Amino acids: CASGDYSYEQYF.

This clone was seen a single time. The chain uses TRBV7-8 and TRBJ2-7, with TRBD2 identical over 14 bases. This CDR3 has 16 amino acids. With 5 bases clipped from V and 4 bases from J, the junction kept 7 bases outside the gene matches. Germline values: CDR1 SGHVS, CDR2 FQNEAQ. The chain's CDR3 is CASSKTGTSGRYEQYF. As DNA, the CDR3 is TGTGCCAGCAGCAAAACCGGGACTAGCGGGAGATACGAGCAGTACTTC.

The gene calls are TRBV11-3 and TRBJ2-7; TRBD1 might be the D (6 bases). The germline V and J ends were trimmed by 0 bases and 2 bases, with 11 bases remaining between them. This CDR3 region has 15 residues. From germline, CDR1 is SGHNT and CDR2 YENEEA. Here the CDR3 reads CASSLENRDTYEQYF. The CDR3 DNA is TGTGCCAGCAGCTTAGAAAACAGGGACACCTACGAGCAGTACTTC. Full variable domain (missing parts from reference TRBV11-3 and TRBJ2-7): EAGVVQSPRYKIIEKKQPVAFWCNPISGHNTLYWYLQNLGQGPELLIRYENEEAVDDSQLPKDRFSAERLKGVDSTLKIQPAELGDSAVYLCASSLENRDTYEQYFGPGTRLTVT.

The chain joins TRBV7-3 to TRBJ2-3; weak D call: TRBD2 (6 bases). V shed 1 base and J shed 11 bases, with 19 bases lying between them. This CDR3 comprises 15 residues. Germline CDR1 reads SGHTA; CDR2 reads FQGTGA. CDR3 coding DNA: TGTGCCAGCAGCTTAAGGGGTCTAGGGCGGGACGAGCAGTATTTT. Protein sequence: CASSLRGLGRDEQYF.

This chain joins TRBV5-1 and TRBJ2-7, with D perhaps being TRBD1 or TRBD2 (5 bases each). Germline V gene lookup returns CDR1 SGHRS and CDR2 YFSETQ. The CDR3 is 13 amino acids. With 3 bases removed from V and 6 bases from J, the gap between germline ends came to 13 bases. CDR3 sequence: CASSWDGRGEQYF. Here the CDR3 DNA reads TGCGCCAGCAGCTGGGACGGACGGGGCGAGCAGTACTTC.

This chain uses TRBV13 with TRBJ2-5; tentatively, D is TRBD2 (5 bases). Trimming removed 3 bases from V and 3 bases from J, with 8 bases in between. The CDR3 extends over 13 amino acids. The germline CDR1 and CDR2 sequences are PRHDT and FYEKMQ (reference sequence). CDR3 coding DNA: TGTGCCAGCAGCTTGGGAGTAGAAGAGACCCAGTACTTC. Amino acid sequence: CASSLGVEETQYF.

The gene calls are TRBV11-3 and TRBJ2-5; 8 bases are a match to TRBD1. V was clipped by 8 bases and J by 6 bases; unmatched bases: 8. From germline, CDR1 is SGHNT and CDR2 YENEEA. The length of the CDR3 is 13 residues. CDR3 loop: CASGGQGWQTQYF. DNA of the CDR3: TGTGCCAGCGGCGGACAGGGATGGCAGACCCAGTACTTC.

The count of this clone is one. The V gene is TRBV11-3, the J gene TRBJ1-2; D perhaps matches TRBD1 (6 bases). This CDR3 is built from 15 residues. Germline V gene data show CDR1 as SGHNT and CDR2 as YENEEA. V gave up 0 bases and J gave up 7 bases, with 15 bases separating them. The CDR3 spells CASSLDSTGYGGYTF. The DNA for the CDR3 is TGTGCCAGCAGCTTAGATTCGACAGGTTACGGTGGCTACACCTTC.

J is TRBJ2-2 and V is TRBV7-2, with 10 positions matching TRBD2. The CDR3 has 16 residues. V shed 2 bases, J shed 4 bases, and the junction held 4 bases outside the gene matches. Germline-derived CDR1 and CDR2 are SGHTA and FQGNSA. CDR3 in amino acids: CASSLLAGDLTGELFF. The CDR3 region has the DNA TGTGCCAGCAGCTTACTAGCGGGAGATCTCACCGGGGAGCTGTTTTTT.

V gene TRBV7-2 combines with J gene TRBJ1-5, with D possibly TRBD1 on 5 matching bases. CDR1 and CDR2 (germline): SGHTA, FQGNSA. The CDR3 is 14 residues long. The ends were cut back, 3 bases at V and 4 bases at J, with 10 bases in the middle. CDR3 coding DNA: TGTGCCAGCAGCTTGTCAAACAGGAATCAGCCCCAGCATTTT. Protein product: CASSLSNRNQPQHF.

The V gene is TRBV7-2, the J gene TRBJ2-1; 13 positions match TRBD2. The CDR3 runs to 15 residues. V shed 2 bases and J 9 bases; nucleotides not matched to a gene: 4. The germline V gene encodes CDR1 SGHTA and CDR2 FQGNSA. The CDR3 loop reads CASSLTSGRVSEQFF. For the CDR3, the DNA is TGTGCCAGCAGCTTAACTAGCGGGAGGGTCAGTGAGCAGTTCTTC.

The CDR3 protein is CASSVLAVPPDTQYF. The CDR3 DNA reads as TGTGCCAGCAGCGTATTAGCGGTCCCGCCGGATACGCAGTATTTT. The chain couples TRBV9 to TRBJ2-3; D perhaps matches TRBD2 (6 bases). The germline V gene encodes CDR1 SGDLS and CDR2 YYNGEE. The CDR3 is 15 residues long. With 1 base removed from V and 6 bases from J, the gap between germline ends came to 15 bases.